This T cell receptor (beta chain) is drawn from a study of cytomegalovirus exposure and HLA in healthy donors. About the study: Later analysis reported that the roughly 130 validation repertoires shared the platform of the 650 to 700 first-cohort repertoires. Regarding the study as a whole: Published work reported that the classifier diagnosed cytomegalovirus status with high specificity and sensitivity.

Profiled with immunoSEQ multiplex PCR; TCRdb holds only in-frame clones, not every one. The sample carries some 130,000 clones, 84% recorded once. As concerns this clone: The antigen is not known.

CDR1 and CDR2 (germline): MNHEY, SVGAGI. The length of the CDR3 is 13 residues. V dropped 7 bases and J dropped 8 bases, with 14 bases sitting between them. The genes are TRBV6-5 and TRBJ1-4, with D unresolved. Sequenced: PBMCs. The TCR was taken from a woman aged 25 to 39 in good health and CMV-seronegative. The CDR3 loop is CASTRGLSEKLFF. The CDR3, as DNA: TGTGCCAGCACCCGAGGACTCTCGGAAAAACTGTTTTTT.